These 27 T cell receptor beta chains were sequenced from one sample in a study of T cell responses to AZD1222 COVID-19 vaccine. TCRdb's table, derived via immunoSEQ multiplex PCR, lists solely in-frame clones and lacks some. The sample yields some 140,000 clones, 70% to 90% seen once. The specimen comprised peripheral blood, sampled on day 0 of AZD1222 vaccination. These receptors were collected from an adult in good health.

Here the CDR3 reads CASNLLAGEGNEQFF. The CDR3 bases are TGTGCCAGCAACTTACTAGCGGGAGAGGGGAATGAGCAGTTCTTC. The J gene is TRBJ2-1, the V gene TRBV5-4, with TRBD2 identical over 11 bases. The CDR3 is made up of 15 amino acids. Germline CDR1 reads SGHNT; CDR2 reads YYREEE (reference sequence). Unmatched junction bases numbered 9, after V lost 6 bases and J lost 7 bases.

The CDR3 coding sequence is TGTGCCAGCAGGGATTTTTCTGGCTACACCTTC. This sequence encodes CASRDFSGYTF. The rearrangement uses TRBV6-5 and TRBJ1-2; D gene unclear. Germline CDR1 MNHEY, CDR2 SVGAGI. This CDR3 spans 11 amino acids. V was cut by 6 bases and J by 7 bases, with 9 bases left in between.

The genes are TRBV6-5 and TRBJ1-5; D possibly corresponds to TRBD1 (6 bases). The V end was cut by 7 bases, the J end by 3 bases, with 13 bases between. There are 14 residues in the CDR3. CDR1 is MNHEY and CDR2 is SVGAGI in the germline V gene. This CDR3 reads CASNADRYNQPQHF. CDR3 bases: TGTGCCAGCAACGCGGACAGATACAATCAGCCCCAGCATTTT.

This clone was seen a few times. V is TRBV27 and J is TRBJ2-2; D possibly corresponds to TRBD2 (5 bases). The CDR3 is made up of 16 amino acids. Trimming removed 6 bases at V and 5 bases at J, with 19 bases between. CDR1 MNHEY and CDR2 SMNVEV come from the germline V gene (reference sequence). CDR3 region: CASRLGNYGITGELFF. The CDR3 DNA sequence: TGTGCCAGCAGATTAGGGAACTACGGGATTACCGGGGAGCTGTTTTTT.

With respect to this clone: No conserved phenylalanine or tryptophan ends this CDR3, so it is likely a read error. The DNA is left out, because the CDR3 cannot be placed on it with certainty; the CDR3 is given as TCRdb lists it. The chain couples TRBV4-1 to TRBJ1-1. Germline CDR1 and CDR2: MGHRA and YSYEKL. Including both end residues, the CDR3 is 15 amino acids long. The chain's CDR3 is CASSHPLRTTSSEVY.

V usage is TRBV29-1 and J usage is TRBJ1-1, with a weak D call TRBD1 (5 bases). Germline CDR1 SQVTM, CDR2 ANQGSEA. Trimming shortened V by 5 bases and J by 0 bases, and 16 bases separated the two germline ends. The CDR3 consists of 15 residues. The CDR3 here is CSVQFRLTVNTEAFF. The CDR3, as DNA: TGCAGCGTTCAGTTTAGGCTGACAGTGAACACTGAAGCTTTCTTT.

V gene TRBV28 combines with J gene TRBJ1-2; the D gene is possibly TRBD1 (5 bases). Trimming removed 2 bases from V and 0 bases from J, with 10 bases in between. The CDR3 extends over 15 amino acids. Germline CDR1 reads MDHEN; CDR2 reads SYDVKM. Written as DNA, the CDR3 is TGTGCCAGCAGTTTAGTCGACAGCTCTAACTATGGCTACACCTTC. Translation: CASSLVDSSNYGYTF.

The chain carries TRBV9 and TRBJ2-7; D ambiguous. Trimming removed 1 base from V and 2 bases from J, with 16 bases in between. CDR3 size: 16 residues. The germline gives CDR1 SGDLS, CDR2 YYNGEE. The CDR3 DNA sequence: TGTGCCAGCAGCGTAACCCCCAGTGGTCTCCCCTACGAGCAGTACTTC. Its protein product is CASSVTPSGLPYEQYF.

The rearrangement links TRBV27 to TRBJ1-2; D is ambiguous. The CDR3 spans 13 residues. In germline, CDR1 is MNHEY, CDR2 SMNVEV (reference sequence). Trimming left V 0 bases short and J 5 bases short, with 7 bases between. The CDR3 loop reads CASSLSDTYGYTF. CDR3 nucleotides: TGTGCCAGCAGTTTATCCGACACATATGGCTACACCTTC.

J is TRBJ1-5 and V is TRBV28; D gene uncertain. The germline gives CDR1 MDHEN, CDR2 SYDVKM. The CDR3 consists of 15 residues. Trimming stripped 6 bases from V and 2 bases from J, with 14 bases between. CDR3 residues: CASSVPGSGNQPQHF. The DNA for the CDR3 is TGTGCCAGCAGCGTTCCAGGTTCGGGCAATCAGCCCCAGCATTTT.

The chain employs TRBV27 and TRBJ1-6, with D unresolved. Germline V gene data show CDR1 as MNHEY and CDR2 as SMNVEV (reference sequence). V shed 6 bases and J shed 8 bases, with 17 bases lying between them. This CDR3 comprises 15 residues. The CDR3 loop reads CASRARDSQDSPLHF. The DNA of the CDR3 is TGTGCCAGCAGGGCTAGAGATTCGCAGGATTCACCCCTCCACTTT.

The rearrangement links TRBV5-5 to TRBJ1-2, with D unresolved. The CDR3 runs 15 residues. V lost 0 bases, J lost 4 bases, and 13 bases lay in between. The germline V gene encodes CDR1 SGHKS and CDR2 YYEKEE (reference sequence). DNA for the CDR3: TGTGCCAGCAGCTTGGTAATGTCGCAGCCCTATGGCTACACCTTC. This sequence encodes CASSLVMSQPYGYTF. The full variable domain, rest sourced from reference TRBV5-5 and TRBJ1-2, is DAGVTQSPTHLIKTRGQQVTLRCSPISGHKSVSWYQQVLGQGPQFIFQYYEKEERGRGNFPDRFSARQFPNYSSELNVNALLLGDSALYLCASSLVMSQPYGYTFGSGTRLTVV.

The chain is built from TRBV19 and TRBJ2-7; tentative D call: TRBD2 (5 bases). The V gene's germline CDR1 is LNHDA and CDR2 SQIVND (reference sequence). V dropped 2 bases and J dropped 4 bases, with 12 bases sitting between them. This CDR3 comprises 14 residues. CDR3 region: CASSIYPSGYEQYF. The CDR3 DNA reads TGTGCCAGTAGTATATACCCATCGGGATACGAGCAGTACTTC.

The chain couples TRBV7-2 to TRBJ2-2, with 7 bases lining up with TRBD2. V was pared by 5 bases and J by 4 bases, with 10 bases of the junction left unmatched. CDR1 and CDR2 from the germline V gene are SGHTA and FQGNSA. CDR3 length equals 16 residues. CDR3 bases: TGTGCCAGCAGCCGCTTTAGCGGGTTAAGCACCGGGGAGCTGTTTTTT. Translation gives CASSRFSGLSTGELFF.

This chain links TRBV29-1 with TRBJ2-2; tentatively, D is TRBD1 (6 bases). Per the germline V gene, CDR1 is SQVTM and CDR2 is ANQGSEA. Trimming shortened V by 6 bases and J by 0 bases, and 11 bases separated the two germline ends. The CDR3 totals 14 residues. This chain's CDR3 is CSVSRGANTGELFF. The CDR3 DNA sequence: TGCAGCGTGAGCAGGGGTGCGAACACCGGGGAGCTGTTTTTT.

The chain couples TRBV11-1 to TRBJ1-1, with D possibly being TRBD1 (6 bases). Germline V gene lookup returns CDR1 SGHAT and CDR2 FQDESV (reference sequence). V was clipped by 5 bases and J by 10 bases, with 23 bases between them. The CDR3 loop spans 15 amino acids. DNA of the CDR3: TGTGCCAGCAGCCAACTCGCAAAACTTACAGGGAGAGCTTTCTTT. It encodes CASSQLAKLTGRAFF.

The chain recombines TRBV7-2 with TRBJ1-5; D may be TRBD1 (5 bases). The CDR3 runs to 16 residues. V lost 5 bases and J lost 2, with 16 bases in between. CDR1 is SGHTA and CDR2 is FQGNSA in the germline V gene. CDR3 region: CASSPMTQDGNQPQHF. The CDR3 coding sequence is TGTGCCAGCAGCCCTATGACACAGGACGGCAATCAGCCCCAGCATTTT.

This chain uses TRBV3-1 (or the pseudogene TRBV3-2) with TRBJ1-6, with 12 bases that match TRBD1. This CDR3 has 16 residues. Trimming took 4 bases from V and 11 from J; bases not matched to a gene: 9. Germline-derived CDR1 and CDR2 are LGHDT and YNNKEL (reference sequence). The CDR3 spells CASSLRDRGLEAPLHF. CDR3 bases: TGTGCCAGCAGCCTCCGGGACAGGGGGCTCGAAGCACCCCTCCACTTT.

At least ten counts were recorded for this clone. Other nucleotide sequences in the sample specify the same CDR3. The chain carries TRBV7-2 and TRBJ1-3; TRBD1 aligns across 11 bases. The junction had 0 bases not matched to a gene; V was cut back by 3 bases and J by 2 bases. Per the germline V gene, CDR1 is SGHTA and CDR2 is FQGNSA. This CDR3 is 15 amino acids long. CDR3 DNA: TGTGCCAGCAGCTTGGACAGGGGGCCTGGAAACACCATATATTTT. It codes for CASSLDRGPGNTIYF.

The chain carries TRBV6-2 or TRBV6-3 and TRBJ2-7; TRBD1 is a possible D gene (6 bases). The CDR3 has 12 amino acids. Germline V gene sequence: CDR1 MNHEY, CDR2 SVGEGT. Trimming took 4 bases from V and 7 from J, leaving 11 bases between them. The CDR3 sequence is CASSSDRLEQYF. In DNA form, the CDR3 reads TGTGCCAGCAGTTCGGACAGACTAGAGCAGTACTTC.

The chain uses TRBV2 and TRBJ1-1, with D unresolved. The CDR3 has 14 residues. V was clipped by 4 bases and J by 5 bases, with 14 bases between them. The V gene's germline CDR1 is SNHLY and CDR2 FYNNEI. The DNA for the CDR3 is TGTGCCAGCAGTGCGCACTCCACTCTAACTGAAGCTTTCTTT. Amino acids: CASSAHSTLTEAFF.

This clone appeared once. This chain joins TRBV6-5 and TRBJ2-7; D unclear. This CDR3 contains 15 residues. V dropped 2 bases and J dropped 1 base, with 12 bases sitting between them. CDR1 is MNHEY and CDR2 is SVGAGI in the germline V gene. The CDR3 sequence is CASSYGLADSYEQYF. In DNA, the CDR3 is TGTGCCAGCAGTTACGGTCTCGCGGATTCCTACGAGCAGTACTTC.

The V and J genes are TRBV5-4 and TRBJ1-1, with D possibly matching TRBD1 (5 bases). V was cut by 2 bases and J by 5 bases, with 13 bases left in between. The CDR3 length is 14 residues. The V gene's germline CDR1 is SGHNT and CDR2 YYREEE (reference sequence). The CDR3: CASSFGTGGTEAFF. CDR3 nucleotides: TGTGCCAGCAGCTTTGGCACGGGGGGGACTGAAGCTTTCTTT.

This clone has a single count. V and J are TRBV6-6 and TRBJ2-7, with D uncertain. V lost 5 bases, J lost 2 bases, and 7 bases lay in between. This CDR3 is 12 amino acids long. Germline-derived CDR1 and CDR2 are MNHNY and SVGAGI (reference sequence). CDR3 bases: TGTGCCAGCAGTATGGGTCCCTACGAGCAGTACTTC. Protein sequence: CASSMGPYEQYF.

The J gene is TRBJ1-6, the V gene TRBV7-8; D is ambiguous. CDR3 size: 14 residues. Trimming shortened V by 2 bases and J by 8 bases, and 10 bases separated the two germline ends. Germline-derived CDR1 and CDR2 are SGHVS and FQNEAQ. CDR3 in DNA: TGTGCCAGCAGCTTAAACCACAAGGATTCACCCCTCCACTTT. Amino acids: CASSLNHKDSPLHF.

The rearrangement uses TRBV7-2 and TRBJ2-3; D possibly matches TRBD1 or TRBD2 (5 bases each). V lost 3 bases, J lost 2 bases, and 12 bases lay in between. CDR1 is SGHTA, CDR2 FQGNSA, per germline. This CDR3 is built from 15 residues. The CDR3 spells CASSFRQGPTDTQYF. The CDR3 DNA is TGTGCCAGCAGCTTTAGGCAGGGACCCACAGATACGCAGTATTTT.

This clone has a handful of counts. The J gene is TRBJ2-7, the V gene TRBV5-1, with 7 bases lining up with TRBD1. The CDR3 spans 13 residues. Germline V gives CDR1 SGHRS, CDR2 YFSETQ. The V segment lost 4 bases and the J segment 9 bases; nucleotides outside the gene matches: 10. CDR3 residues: CASSTGDLSRQYF. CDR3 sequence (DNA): TGCGCCAGCAGCACAGGGGATCTCAGCCGGCAGTACTTC.